The TCR beta chain described here comes from a study of T cells in Graves' hyperthyroidism and ophthalmopathy. Study information: Sampling of peripheral blood happened at initial diagnosis, prior to any treatment.

The CDR3 extends over 18 amino acids. Germline CDR1 is MNHNS and CDR2 is SASEGT. This clonotype was seen a handful of times. This may arise from a read error, as a much more abundant clone is one base away. RNA transcripts served as the template for amplifying TCR beta CDR3 regions. HTBI primers were the set used in a first-round RT-PCR of the TCR CDR3. Using its own MiXCR run on the multiplex PCR reads, TCRdb lists one record per CDR3 protein. The table lists fewer than 500,000 distinct CDR3 sequences, around 13% of them singletons, with around a fifth in the top ten. This receptor was identified in a woman younger than 45 with Graves' ophthalmopathy. This sequence joins TRBV6-1 and TRBJ2-7, with TRBD1 identical over 9 bases. Material: blood. DNA of the CDR3: TGTGTCAGCAGAATTACACAGGGGGCAGCCCATACTTCTTACGAGCAGTACTTC. Translation: CVSRITQGAAHTSYEQYF.